This TCR beta chain was sequenced during a study of cytomegalovirus exposure and HLA in healthy donors (dated by TCRdb to 2015 to 2018). Concerning the study at large: The 500 to 700 repertoires of the first cohort and the roughly 110 validation repertoires were produced on the same platform, according to a later analysis. The study aimed to test whether signatures of past pathogen exposure could be identified by cataloging public T cell receptors. A separate validation cohort of roughly 130 different subjects was used in addition to the roughly 670-subject first cohort. To predict cytomegalovirus infection status, the study brought together high-throughput TCR immunosequencing, statistical association of individual TCRs with disease status, and machine learning.

The donors belonged to the validation cohort of 90 to 150 subjects, which was separate from the approximately 660-subject first cohort. The germline V gene yields SGHRS for CDR1 and YFSETQ for CDR2. Measured from the cysteine to the phenylalanine, the CDR3 is 16 residues long. The only DNA kept is the CDR3, 48 bases in frame from the first base. Germline trimming amounts to 7 bases on V and 0 bases on J, with 9 as the count of junction bases outside the gene matches. Library creation used the immunoSEQ multiplex PCR assay. Per the original workflow: A statistical classification framework was built for diagnosing cytomegalovirus status from the catalog of TCR beta chain sequences. Not all clones reach the TCRdb copy of this immuneACCESS table, which keeps in-frame sequences only. Checked studies attribute under half of the gap to unresolved V genes and leave the rest unexplained. D and trimming were read from the DNA, whereas the V and J calls and clone size are those reported in that table. Recorded for this sample are roughly 260,000 clones; nearly 90% of them occurred a single time. The ten largest clones represent around 0.34% of the sample.

Results and caveats for the whole study, not just this receptor: According to the authors, the approach could potentially be generalized to other disease states and immunological phenotypes. The classifier was reported to diagnose cytomegalovirus status with high specificity and sensitivity in both the original and validation cohorts. A total of 164 TCR beta chains were listed by the study as associated with cytomegalovirus. While some public TCRs were present in many individuals, most TCR sequences turned up only very rarely across donors. In vitro tests confirmed that a few of the cytomegalovirus-associated TCR beta chains recognize cytomegalovirus antigens. Subsequent analysis determined that TCRs grouped into clusters in the first cohort also showed a tendency toward co-occurrence across the 120 validation repertoires, and 94% of cluster scores exceeded 0. The validation cohort had no HLA typing available for a later analysis, so co-occurrence within that cohort was assessed over all 110 or so repertoires.

Regarding this clone: It has no known antigen specificity. Within one base of it there is no much larger clone, and no base qualities were kept.

Rearrangement joined TRBV5-1 to TRBJ2-2; TRBD1 lines up with 7 middle nucleotides. The sequence derives from a woman aged 18 to 35 in good health and CMV-seronegative. Specimen: PBMCs. The CDR3: CASGRQGQANTGELFF. DNA sequence: TGCGCCAGCGGCCGCCAAGGACAGGCGAACACCGGGGAGCTGTTTTTT.